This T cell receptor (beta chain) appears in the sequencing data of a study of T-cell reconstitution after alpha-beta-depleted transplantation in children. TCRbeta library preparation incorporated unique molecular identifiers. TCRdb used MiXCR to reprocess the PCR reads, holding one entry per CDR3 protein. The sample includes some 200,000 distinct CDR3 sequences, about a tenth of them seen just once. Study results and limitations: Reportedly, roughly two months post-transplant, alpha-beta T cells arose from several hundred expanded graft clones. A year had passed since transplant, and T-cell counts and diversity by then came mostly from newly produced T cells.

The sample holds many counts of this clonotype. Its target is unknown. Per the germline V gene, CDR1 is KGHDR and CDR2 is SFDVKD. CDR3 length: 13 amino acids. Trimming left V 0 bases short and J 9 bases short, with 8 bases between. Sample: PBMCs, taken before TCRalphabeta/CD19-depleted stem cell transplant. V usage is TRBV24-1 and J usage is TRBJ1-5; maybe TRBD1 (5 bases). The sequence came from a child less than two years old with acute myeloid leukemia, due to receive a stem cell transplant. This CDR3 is CATSDLQGWPQHF. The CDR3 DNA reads TGTGCCACCAGTGATTTGCAGGGTTGGCCCCAGCATTTT.